A selection of T cell receptor beta chains follows, all from one sample in a study of cytomegalovirus exposure and HLA in healthy donors. Repertoires were generated with immunoSEQ multiplex PCR, while TCRdb's copy carries only in-frame clones and drops some. The sample has hundreds of thousands of clones, 77% seen once. Material: PBMCs. These receptors were collected from a woman aged 55-70 years in good health and CMV-seropositive. Both conserved end residues are part of each CDR3. D genes are given only for firm matches. Where a row states a size, it is once, few, many or the class of an expanded clone; other rows omit it.

J gene | clone size | V gene | D gene | CDR3 DNA | CDR3 protein
TRBJ2-1 | . | TRBV7-2 | TRBD1 | TGTGCCAGCAGCCAGCCGGGACAGGCCTACAATGAGCAGTTCTTC | CASSQPGQAYNEQFF
TRBJ2-1 | . | TRBV7-2 | . | TGTGCCAGCAGCTTCTCTCGCAATGAGCAGTTCTTC | CASSFSRNEQFF
TRBJ2-3 | . | TRBV5-6 | . | TGTGCCAGCAGCTCGACCGGACAGCCCTTATCCTTCACAGATACGCAGTATTTT | CASSSTGQPLSFTDTQYF
TRBJ1-3 | . | TRBV19 | . | TGTGCCAGTAGTATAATCGCGGGATACGAGGGAAACACCATATATTTT | CASSIIAGYEGNTIYF
TRBJ2-2 | . | TRBV13 | TRBD1 | TGTGCCAGCAGCGGGGACAGGGGGGAGCTGTTTTTT | CASSGDRGELFF
TRBJ2-7 | . | TRBV11-2 | . | TGTGCCAGCAGCTTTCGGCCTAGCCCCTACGAGCAGTACTTC | CASSFRPSPYEQYF
TRBJ2-7 | few | TRBV28 | TRBD2 | TGTGCCAGCGAGACTAGCGGGGGGGCCTACGAGCAGTACTTC | CASETSGGAYEQYF
TRBJ2-7 | . | TRBV15 | TRBD2 | TGTGCCACCAGCCGCGGGGGGCCCGATGGCGAGCAGTACTTC | CATSRGGPDGEQYF
TRBJ2-1 | . | TRBV5-1 | TRBD2 | TGCGCCAGCAGCTTGGAACTAGCGGGCCTCGATGAGCAGTTCTTC | CASSLELAGLDEQFF
TRBJ2-5 | . | TRBV5-1 | TRBD1 | TGCGCCAGCAGCTCGCAGGGGGCACTCTGGGAAGAGACCCAGTACTTC | CASSSQGALWEETQYF
TRBJ1-2 | . | TRBV4-3 | . | TGCGCCAGCAGCCAAGTTACGGGTCTCAACTATGGCTACACCTTC | CASSQVTGLNYGYTF
TRBJ2-7 | few | TRBV19 | . | TGTGCCAGTAGTATAAGAGGGGGTAATTACGAGCAGTACTTC | CASSIRGGNYEQYF